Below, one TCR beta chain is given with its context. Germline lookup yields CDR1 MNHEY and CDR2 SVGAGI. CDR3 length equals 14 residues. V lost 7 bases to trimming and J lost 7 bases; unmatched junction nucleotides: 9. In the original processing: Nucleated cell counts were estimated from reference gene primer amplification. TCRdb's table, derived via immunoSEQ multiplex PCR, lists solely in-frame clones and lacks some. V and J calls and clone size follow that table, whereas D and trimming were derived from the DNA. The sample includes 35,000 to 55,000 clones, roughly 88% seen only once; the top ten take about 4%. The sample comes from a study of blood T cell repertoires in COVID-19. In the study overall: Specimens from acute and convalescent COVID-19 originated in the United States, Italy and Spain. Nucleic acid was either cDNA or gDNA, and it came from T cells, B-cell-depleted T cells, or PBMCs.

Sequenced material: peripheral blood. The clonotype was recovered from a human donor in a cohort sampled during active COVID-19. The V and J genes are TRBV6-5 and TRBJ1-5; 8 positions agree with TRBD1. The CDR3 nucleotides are TGTGCCAGCAAACGACAGGGGAGAGGGCAGCCCCAGCATTTT. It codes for CASKRQGRGQPQHF.